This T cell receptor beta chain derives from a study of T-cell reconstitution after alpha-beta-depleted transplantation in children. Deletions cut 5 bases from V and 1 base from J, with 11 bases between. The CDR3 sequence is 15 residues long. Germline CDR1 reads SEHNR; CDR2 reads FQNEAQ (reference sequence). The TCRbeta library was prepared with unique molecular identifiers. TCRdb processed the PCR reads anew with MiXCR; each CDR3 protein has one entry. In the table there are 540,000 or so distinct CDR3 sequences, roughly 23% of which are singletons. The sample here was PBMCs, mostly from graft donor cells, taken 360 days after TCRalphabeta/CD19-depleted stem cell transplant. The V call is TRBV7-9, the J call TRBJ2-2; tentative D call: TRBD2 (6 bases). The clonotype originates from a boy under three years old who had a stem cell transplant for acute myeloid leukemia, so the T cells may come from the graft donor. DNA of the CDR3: TGTGCCAGCAGCCTACGACTAGGGAACACCGGGGAGCTGTTTTTT. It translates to CASSLRLGNTGELFF.